A selection of T cell receptor beta chains follows, all from one sample in a study of human T cells and chemical hapten exposure. TCRdb analysed the RACE reads with MiXCR anew, one entry per CDR3 protein. The sample lists some 82,000 distinct CDR3 sequences; about 10% were seen once. The specimen comprised whole blood, sampled in connection with sensitization to the hapten diphenylcyclopropenone (DPC). These receptors were collected from a woman in her 50s with alopecia areata. Some clones in this sample may be carry-over from other donors' samples. The CDR3 runs from the conserved cysteine through the conserved F or W. The D gene is left open where the match is weak. Clone size, where shown, is once, few, many, or a class for clones that have expanded.

D	J	V	size	CDR3	DNA
TRBD1	TRBJ1-3	TRBV10-3	many	CAIMGQGGNTIYF	TGTGCCATCATGGGACAGGGGGGTAACACCATATATTTT
.	TRBJ1-1	TRBV6-2/TRBV6-3	.	CASTESGRHSEAFF	TGTGCCAGCACGGAATCAGGGAGGCACTCTGAAGCTTTCTTT
.	TRBJ2-1	TRBV28	many	CASSSASLSYNEQFF	TGTGCCAGCAGTTCAGCTTCCCTCTCCTACAATGAGCAGTTCTTC
TRBD1	TRBJ1-2	TRBV18	many	CASSPSDRGTYGYTF	TGTGCCAGCTCACCTTCGGACAGGGGAACTTATGGCTACACCTTC
.	TRBJ1-2	TRBV11-2	few	CASSSPPRNYGYTF	TGTGCCAGCAGCTCCCCTCCTCGAAACTATGGCTACACCTTC
.	TRBJ2-5	TRBV6-2/TRBV6-3	few	CASRPQGRKETQYF	TGTGCCAGCAGGCCTCAAGGGCGGAAAGAGACCCAGTACTTC
.	TRBJ2-3	TRBV5-5	.	CASSPLQGTDTQYF	TGTGCCAGCAGCCCACTTCAGGGCACAGATACGCAGTATTTT
.	TRBJ2-2	TRBV15	few	CATSRDSGNTGELFF	TGTGCCACCAGCAGAGATTCCGGTAACACCGGGGAGCTGTTTTTT
.	TRBJ2-5	TRBV6-6	.	CASSKSRDGKETQYF	TGTGCCAGCTCTAAATCCCGGGACGGTAAAGAGACCCAGTACTTC
.	TRBJ1-5	TRBV28	few	CASTQLGRNQPQHF	TGTGCCAGCACCCAGTTAGGGCGGAATCAGCCCCAGCATTTT
.	TRBJ2-2	TRBV3-1	.	CASSQDRDGELFF	TGTGCCAGCAGCCAAGATAGGGACGGGGAGCTGTTTTTT
.	TRBJ2-3	TRBV4-1	many	CASSQEGREPDTQYF	TGCGCCAGCAGCCAAGAAGGCAGGGAGCCAGATACGCAGTATTTT
.	TRBJ2-2	TRBV3-1	.	CASKMKGGTGELFF	TGTGCCAGCAAAATGAAGGGGGGCACCGGGGAGCTGTTTTTT
.	TRBJ2-1	TRBV14	.	CASSQAGTPSYNEQFF	TGTGCCAGCAGCCAGGCCGGGACGCCCAGCTACAATGAGCAGTTCTTC
.	TRBJ2-5	TRBV3-1	many	CASSQDRGTQYF	TGTGCCAGCAGTCAAGACCGGGGGACCCAGTACTTC
TRBD2	TRBJ2-7	TRBV12-3/TRBV12-4	few	CASSIAGGSYEQYF	TGTGCCAGCAGTATAGCGGGAGGGTCTTACGAGCAGTACTTC
TRBD1	TRBJ1-2	TRBV7-2	many	CASSLMGGQGAWYGYTF	TGTGCCAGCAGCTTAATGGGAGGACAGGGGGCTTGGTATGGCTACACCTTC
TRBD2	TRBJ2-3	TRBV10-2	.	CASTSSGRRTDTQYF	TGCGCCAGCACCTCTAGCGGGAGACGCACAGATACGCAGTATTTT
.	TRBJ1-5	TRBV18	many	CASSPPDLQAGPQHF	TGTGCCAGCTCACCGCCTGACTTGCAGGCTGGGCCCCAGCATTTT
.	TRBJ1-4	TRBV12-3/TRBV12-4	many	CASSPQGSSNEKLFF	TGTGCCAGCAGTCCACAGGGTTCGTCTAATGAAAAACTGTTTTTT
.	TRBJ2-5	TRBV7-2	few	CASSLVGYQETQYF	TGTGCCAGCAGCTTAGTCGGCTACCAAGAGACCCAGTACTTC
.	TRBJ2-5	TRBV5-1	few	CASSETTGRQTQYF	TGCGCCAGCAGCGAAACGACAGGTCGGCAGACCCAGTACTTC
TRBD2	TRBJ2-7	TRBV20-1	many	CSAGTSAEYEQYF	TGCAGTGCCGGGACTAGCGCAGAGTACGAGCAGTACTTC
.	TRBJ1-2	TRBV7-2	.	CASSFSGSTNYGYTF	TGTGCCAGCAGCTTCAGTGGAAGTACTAACTATGGCTACACCTTC
.	TRBJ1-4	TRBV12-5	.	CASGLDLGATNEKLFF	TGTGCTAGTGGTTTGGATTTGGGGGCAACTAATGAAAAACTGTTTTTT
.	TRBJ2-5	TRBV12-3/TRBV12-4	few	CASTPSRETQYF	TGTGCCAGCACCCCCTCTCGGGAGACCCAGTACTTC
.	TRBJ2-7	TRBV29-1	many	CSGGQAYEQYF	TGCAGCGGGGGACAAGCCTACGAGCAGTACTTC
TRBD1	TRBJ1-5	TRBV20-1	many	CSARPGQGIFGNQPQHF	TGCAGTGCGAGACCGGGACAGGGGATTTTTGGCAATCAGCCCCAGCATTTT
TRBD1	TRBJ2-3	TRBV4-3	.	CASSLQGANTDTQYF	TGCGCCAGCAGCCTCCAGGGGGCGAACACAGATACGCAGTATTTT
.	TRBJ2-5	TRBV20-1	few	CSALDGTTQYF	TGCAGTGCGCTCGATGGGACTACCCAGTACTTC
.	TRBJ2-6	TRBV27	.	CASSLSWGANVLTF	TGTGCCAGCAGTTTATCGTGGGGGGCCAACGTCCTGACTTTC
.	TRBJ2-2	TRBV6-2/TRBV6-3	.	CASRLAAEAGELFF	TGTGCCAGCAGACTAGCCGCAGAGGCCGGGGAGCTGTTTTTT
.	TRBJ1-2	TRBV29-1	many	CSAGRPTDSNYGYTF	TGCAGCGCCGGCCGTCCGACAGACTCTAACTATGGCTACACCTTC
.	TRBJ2-7	TRBV5-1	few	CASSPAGLSYEQYF	TGCGCCAGCAGCCCCGCGGGGCTCTCCTACGAGCAGTACTTC
.	TRBJ2-1	TRBV7-9	many	CASSPRAVGGRGPNEQFF	TGTGCCAGCAGCCCCCGGGCCGTTGGAGGGCGGGGACCCAATGAGCAGTTCTTC
.	TRBJ1-1	TRBV7-3	many	CASSLGRTEAFF	TGTGCCAGCAGCCTAGGGAGGACTGAAGCTTTCTTT
TRBD1	TRBJ2-2	TRBV7-6	many	CASSRRGTGGSANTGELFF	TGTGCCAGCAGCCGCCGGGGGACAGGGGGGTCTGCGAACACCGGGGAGCTGTTTTTT
.	TRBJ2-6	TRBV6-1	many	CASSEFPGFQSGANVLTF	TGTGCCAGCAGTGAATTCCCAGGGTTTCAATCTGGGGCCAACGTCCTGACTTTC
TRBD1	TRBJ2-1	TRBV2	.	CASQSGRDSRQNEQFF	TGTGCCAGCCAATCCGGCCGGGACAGTAGACAAAATGAGCAGTTCTTC
.	TRBJ1-1	TRBV21-1	.	CARKSGQGNTEAFF	TGTGCCAGGAAGTCTGGACAGGGAAACACTGAAGCTTTCTTT
.	TRBJ1-5	TRBV27	few	CASRGNRPSDQPQHF	TGTGCCAGCAGGGGGAACCGCCCGTCGGATCAGCCCCAGCATTTT
.	TRBJ2-3	TRBV6-1	.	CASSGPLLTDTQYF	TGTGCCAGCAGTGGGCCTTTACTGACAGATACGCAGTATTTT
.	TRBJ2-1	TRBV5-1	few	CASSGRGPAESEQFF	TGCGCCAGCAGCGGGCGGGGACCAGCCGAGAGTGAGCAGTTCTTC
TRBD2	TRBJ2-1	TRBV6-2/TRBV6-3	many	CAARSVGRFNNEQFF	TGTGCCGCCCGGTCCGTCGGGAGGTTTAACAATGAGCAGTTCTTC
.	TRBJ2-5	TRBV7-3	many	CASSFQNQETQYF	TGTGCCAGCAGCTTCCAGAACCAAGAGACCCAGTACTTC
TRBD1	TRBJ1-1	TRBV6-1	.	CASSVLQGAWTEAFF	TGTGCCAGCAGTGTCCTACAGGGGGCATGGACTGAAGCTTTCTTT
.	TRBJ2-7	TRBV28	.	CASSFRQDSSYEQYF	TGTGCCAGCAGTTTTCGTCAGGACAGCTCCTACGAGCAGTACTTC
TRBD2	TRBJ2-3	TRBV28	many	CASSLGLAFQYF	TGTGCCAGCAGTCTAGGACTAGCGTTTCAGTATTTT
.	TRBJ2-5	TRBV18	.	CASSPPLGRSQETQYF	TGTGCCAGCTCACCACCCCTTGGACGGAGCCAAGAGACCCAGTACTTC
.	TRBJ1-1	TRBV5-1	.	CASSSDYTEAFF	TGCGCCAGCAGCTCTGATTACACTGAAGCTTTCTTT
TRBD1	TRBJ2-2	TRBV28	.	CASRTGGVGELFF	TGTGCCAGCAGGACAGGGGGAGTCGGGGAGCTGTTTTTT
.	TRBJ2-7	TRBV18	once	CASSPPRPLSYEQYF	TGTGCCAGCTCACCACCCCGTCCTCTCTCCTACGAGCAGTACTTC
.	TRBJ1-2	TRBV29-1	many	CSVDEGGVGYTF	TGCAGCGTTGACGAGGGCGGGGTTGGCTACACCTTC
.	TRBJ2-3	TRBV10-3	.	CAISGLSRSPGGFTDTQYF	TGTGCCATCAGTGGACTTTCTAGGAGCCCCGGAGGGTTCACAGATACGCAGTATTTT